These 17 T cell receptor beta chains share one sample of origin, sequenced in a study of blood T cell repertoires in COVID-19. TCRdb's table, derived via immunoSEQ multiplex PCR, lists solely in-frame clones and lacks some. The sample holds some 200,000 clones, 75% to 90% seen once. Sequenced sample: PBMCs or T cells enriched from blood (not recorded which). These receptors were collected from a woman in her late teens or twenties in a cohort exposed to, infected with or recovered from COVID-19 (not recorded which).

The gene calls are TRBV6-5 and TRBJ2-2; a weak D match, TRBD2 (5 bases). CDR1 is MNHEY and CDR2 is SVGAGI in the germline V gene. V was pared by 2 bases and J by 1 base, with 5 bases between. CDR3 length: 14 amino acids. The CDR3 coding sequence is TGTGCCAGCAGTTACGGACTGAACACCGGGGAGCTGTTTTTT. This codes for CASSYGLNTGELFF.

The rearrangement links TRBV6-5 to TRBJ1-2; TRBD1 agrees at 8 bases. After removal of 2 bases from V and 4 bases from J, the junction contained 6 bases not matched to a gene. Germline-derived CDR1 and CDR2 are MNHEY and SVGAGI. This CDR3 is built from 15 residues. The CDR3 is CASSYRTGLGYGYTF. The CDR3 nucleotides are TGTGCCAGCAGTTACCGGACAGGGTTAGGCTATGGCTACACCTTC.

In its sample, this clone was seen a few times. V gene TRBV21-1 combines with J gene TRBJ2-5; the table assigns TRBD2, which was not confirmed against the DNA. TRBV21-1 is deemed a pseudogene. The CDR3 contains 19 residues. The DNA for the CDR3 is TGTGCCAGCAGCCCAAGGGGGGCTAGCGGGAGGCGGTACAAGAGAACCCAGTACTTC. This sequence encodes CASSPRGASGRRYKRTQYF.

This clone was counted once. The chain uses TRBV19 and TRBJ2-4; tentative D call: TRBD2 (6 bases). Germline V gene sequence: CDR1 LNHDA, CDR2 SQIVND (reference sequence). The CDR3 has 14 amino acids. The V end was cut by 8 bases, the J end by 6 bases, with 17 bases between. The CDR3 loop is CASGAGYSGNIQYF. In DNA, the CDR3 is TGTGCCAGTGGAGCGGGCTACTCTGGAAACATTCAGTACTTC.

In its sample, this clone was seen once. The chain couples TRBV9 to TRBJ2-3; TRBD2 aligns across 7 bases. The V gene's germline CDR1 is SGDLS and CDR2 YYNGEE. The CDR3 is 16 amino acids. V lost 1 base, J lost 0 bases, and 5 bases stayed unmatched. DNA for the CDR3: TGTGCCAGCAGCGTATTTACTAGCGCTAGCACAGATACGCAGTATTTT. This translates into CASSVFTSASTDTQYF.

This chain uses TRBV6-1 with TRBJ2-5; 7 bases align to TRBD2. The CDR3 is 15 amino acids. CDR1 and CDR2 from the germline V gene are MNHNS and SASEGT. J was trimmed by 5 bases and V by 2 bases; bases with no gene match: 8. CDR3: CASSEFRGGGETQYF. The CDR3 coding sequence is TGTGCCAGCAGTGAATTTCGCGGGGGTGGGGAGACCCAGTACTTC.

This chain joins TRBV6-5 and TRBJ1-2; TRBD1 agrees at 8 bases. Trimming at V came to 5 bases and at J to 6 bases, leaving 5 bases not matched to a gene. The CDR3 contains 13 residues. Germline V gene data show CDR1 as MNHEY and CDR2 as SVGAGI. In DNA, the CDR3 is TGTGCCAGCAGTCTCAGGGGGCGCGATGGCTACACCTTC. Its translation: CASSLRGRDGYTF.

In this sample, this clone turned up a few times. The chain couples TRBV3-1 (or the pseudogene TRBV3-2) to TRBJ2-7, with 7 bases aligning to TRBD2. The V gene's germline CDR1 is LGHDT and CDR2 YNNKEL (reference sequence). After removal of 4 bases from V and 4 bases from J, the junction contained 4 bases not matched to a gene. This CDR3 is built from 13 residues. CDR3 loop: CASSLAGPYEQYF. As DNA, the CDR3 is TGTGCCAGCAGCCTAGCGGGCCCTTACGAGCAGTACTTC.

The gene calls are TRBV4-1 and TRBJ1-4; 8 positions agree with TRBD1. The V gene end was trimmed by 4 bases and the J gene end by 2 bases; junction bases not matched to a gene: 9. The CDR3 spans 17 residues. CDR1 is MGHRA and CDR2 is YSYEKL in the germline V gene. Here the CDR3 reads CASSPRDRLFTNEKLFF. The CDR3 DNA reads TGCGCCAGCAGCCCTAGGGACAGGCTTTTCACTAATGAAAAACTGTTTTTT.

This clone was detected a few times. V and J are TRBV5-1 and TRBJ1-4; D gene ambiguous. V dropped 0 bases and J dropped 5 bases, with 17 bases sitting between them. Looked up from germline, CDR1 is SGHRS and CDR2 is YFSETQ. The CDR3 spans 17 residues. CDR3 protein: CASSLGLHSALNEKLFF. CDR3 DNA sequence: TGCGCCAGCAGCTTGGGCCTACACAGTGCCCTCAATGAAAAACTGTTTTTT.

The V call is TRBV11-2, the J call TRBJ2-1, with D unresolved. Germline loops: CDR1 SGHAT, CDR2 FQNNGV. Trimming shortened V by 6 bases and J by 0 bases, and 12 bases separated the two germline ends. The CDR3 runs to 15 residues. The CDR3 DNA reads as TGTGCCAGCAGTCCACAATCAGGCTCCTACAATGAGCAGTTCTTC. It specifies CASSPQSGSYNEQFF.

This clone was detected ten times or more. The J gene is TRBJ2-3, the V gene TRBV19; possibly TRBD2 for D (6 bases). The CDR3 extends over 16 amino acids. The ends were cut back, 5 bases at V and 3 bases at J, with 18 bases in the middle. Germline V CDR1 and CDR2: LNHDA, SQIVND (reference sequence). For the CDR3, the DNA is TGTGCCAGTAGTCTCCGTAGCGGAGAGGGAACAGATACGCAGTATTTT. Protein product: CASSLRSGEGTDTQYF.

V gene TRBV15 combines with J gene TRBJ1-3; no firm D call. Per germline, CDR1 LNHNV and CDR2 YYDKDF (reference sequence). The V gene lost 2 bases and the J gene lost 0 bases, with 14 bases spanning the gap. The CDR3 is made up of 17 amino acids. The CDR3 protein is CATSRLNVGSSGNTIYF. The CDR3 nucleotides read TGTGCCACCAGCAGATTAAACGTCGGGAGCTCTGGAAACACCATATATTTT.

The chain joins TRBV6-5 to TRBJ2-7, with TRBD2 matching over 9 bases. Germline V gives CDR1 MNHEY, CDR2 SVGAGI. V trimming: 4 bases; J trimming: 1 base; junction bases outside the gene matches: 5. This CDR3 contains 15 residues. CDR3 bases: TGTGCCAGCAGTTCCTCCCTAGCGGGGTCCTACGAGCAGTACTTC. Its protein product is CASSSSLAGSYEQYF.

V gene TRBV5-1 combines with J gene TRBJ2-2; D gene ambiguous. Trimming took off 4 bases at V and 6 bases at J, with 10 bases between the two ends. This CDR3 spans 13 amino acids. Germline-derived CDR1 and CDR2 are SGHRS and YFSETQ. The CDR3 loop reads CASSPTPPGELFF. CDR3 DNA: TGCGCCAGCAGCCCTACCCCCCCCGGGGAGCTGTTTTTT.

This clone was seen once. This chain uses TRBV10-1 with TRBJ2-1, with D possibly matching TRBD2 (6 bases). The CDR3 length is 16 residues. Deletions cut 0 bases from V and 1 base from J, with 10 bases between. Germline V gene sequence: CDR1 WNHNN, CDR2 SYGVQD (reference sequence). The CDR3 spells CASSESKRASYNEQFF. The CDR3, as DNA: TGCGCCAGCAGTGAGTCTAAGCGGGCGTCCTACAATGAGCAGTTCTTC.

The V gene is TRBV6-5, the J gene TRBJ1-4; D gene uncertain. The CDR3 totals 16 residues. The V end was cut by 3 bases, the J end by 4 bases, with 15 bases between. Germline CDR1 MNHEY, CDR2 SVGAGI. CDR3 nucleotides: TGTGCCAGCAGTTATCTCGGGATCACGGGTAATGAAAAACTGTTTTTT. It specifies CASSYLGITGNEKLFF.